One sample yielded the 14 T cell receptor beta chains listed below, sequenced in a study of T-cell reconstitution after alpha-beta-depleted transplantation in children. Preparing the TCRbeta library involved the use of unique molecular identifiers. A single record per CDR3 protein comes from TCRdb applying MiXCR to the PCR reads. The sample consists of roughly 670,000 distinct CDR3 sequences, around 12% of them appearing once. The sample consisted of PBMCs, taken before TCRalphabeta/CD19-depleted stem cell transplant. The receptor set was obtained from a girl aged 2-10 years with congenital amegakaryocytic thrombocytopenia, due to receive a stem cell transplant.

This clonotype was seen repeatedly, ten times or more. The chain carries TRBV12-3 or TRBV12-4 and TRBJ2-2; 8 positions match TRBD2. The CDR3 runs 14 residues. J was trimmed by 8 bases and V by 6 bases; bases with no gene match: 8. Here the CDR3 reads CASRNIGLAGELFF. The CDR3 bases are TGTGCCAGCAGGAACATCGGACTAGCTGGGGAGCTGTTTTTT.

The CDR3 nucleotides read TGCAGTGCTAGAGATCCCCAGGATCGTGTAAGGGAGACCCAGTACTTC. Translation gives CSARDPQDRVRETQYF. V and J are TRBV20-1 and TRBJ2-5; D unclear. V lost 0 bases to trimming and J lost 5 bases, with 19 bases between them. The CDR3 runs 16 residues. Germline CDR1 DFQATT, CDR2 SNEGSKA (reference sequence).

This clonotype was seen many times. J is TRBJ2-7 and V is TRBV5-1; D uncertain. The CDR3 extends over 12 amino acids. V was cut by 5 bases and J by 7 bases, with 13 bases left in between. Germline V gene lookup returns CDR1 SGHRS and CDR2 YFSETQ. The CDR3 nucleotides read TGCGCCAGCAGGGAAGGCTATCTGGAGCAGTACTTC. It codes for CASREGYLEQYF.

The rearrangement uses TRBV20-1 and TRBJ1-4; 12 nucleotides line up with TRBD1. With 6 bases clipped from V and 8 bases from J, the junction kept 7 bases outside the gene matches. The CDR3 sequence is 14 residues long. Germline lookup yields CDR1 DFQATT and CDR2 SNEGSKA (reference sequence). The CDR3 DNA is TGCAGTGCGGGACAGGGGGCCTTGGGAGAAAAACTGTTTTTT. Encoded protein: CSAGQGALGEKLFF.

In this sample, this clonotype turned up many times. The genes are TRBV5-1 and TRBJ2-3; 9 bases fit TRBD2. The CDR3 sequence is 16 residues long. Per the germline V gene, CDR1 is SGHRS and CDR2 is YFSETQ. Losses at the gene ends were 5 bases for V and 2 bases for J; bases not matched to a gene: 9. The CDR3 nucleotides read TGCGCCAGCAGGGGGGGACTAGCCCTGTACACAGATACGCAGTATTTT. Encoded protein: CASRGGLALYTDTQYF.

This clonotype was seen a handful of times. V is TRBV7-9 and J is TRBJ2-3; D not certain. Germline CDR1 and CDR2: SEHNR and FQNEAQ (reference sequence). V gave up 5 bases and J gave up 4 bases, with 13 bases separating them. The CDR3 is 14 amino acids. CDR3 DNA sequence: TGTGCCAGCAGCCCAGTACCGGTCCCAGATACGCAGTATTTT. It codes for CASSPVPVPDTQYF.

The chain couples TRBV3-1 to TRBJ2-5, with D perhaps TRBD2 (5 bases). CDR3 length: 17 residues. V was cut by 3 bases and J by 2 bases, with 19 bases left in between. Germline lookup yields CDR1 LGHDT and CDR2 YNNKEL (reference sequence). CDR3 protein: CASSQGFVQRTQETQYF. CDR3 in DNA: TGTGCCAGCAGCCAGGGATTCGTTCAGCGGACGCAAGAGACCCAGTACTTC.

V usage is TRBV7-2 and J usage is TRBJ2-3; 7 bases map to TRBD2. After removal of 4 bases from V and 2 bases from J, the junction contained 6 bases not matched to a gene. CDR1 SGHTA and CDR2 FQGNSA come from the germline V gene. The CDR3 contains 15 residues. CDR3 coding DNA: TGTGCCAGCAGCTCAGGGACTATAAACACAGATACGCAGTATTTT. It codes for CASSSGTINTDTQYF.

Ten or more counts support this clonotype. This chain joins TRBV20-1 and TRBJ2-2; D gene ambiguous. CDR1 is DFQATT, CDR2 SNEGSKA, per germline (reference sequence). The length of the CDR3 is 12 residues. The V end lost 6 bases, the J end lost 6 bases, and 11 bases lay between the germline ends. CDR3 in amino acids: CSAKRPPGELFF. Here the CDR3 DNA reads TGCAGTGCAAAAAGGCCTCCCGGGGAGCTGTTTTTT.

This clonotype appeared a few times. The chain combines TRBV28 with TRBJ2-1, with TRBD1 identical over 11 bases. Looked up from germline, CDR1 is MDHEN and CDR2 is SYDVKM. The ends lost 5 bases at V and 8 bases at J; junction bases unmatched: 11. The CDR3 is 16 residues long. The CDR3 region is CASSLIGQGAGYEQFF. The CDR3 DNA is TGTGCCAGCAGTCTGATTGGACAGGGGGCTGGATATGAGCAGTTCTTC.

V is TRBV7-9 and J is TRBJ2-3, with no clear D. Trimming removed 5 bases from V and 6 bases from J, with 21 bases in between. CDR1 is SEHNR, CDR2 FQNEAQ, per germline (reference sequence). The CDR3 consists of 16 residues. The CDR3 sequence: CASSPSILRLRDTQYF. Here the CDR3 DNA reads TGTGCCAGCAGCCCCTCTATTTTGCGGCTGCGGGATACGCAGTATTTT.

This clonotype was seen at least ten times. The chain's CDR3 is CASSKLKATDTQYF. The CDR3 region has the DNA TGTGCCAGCAGCAAACTTAAGGCTACAGATACGCAGTATTTT. The chain recombines TRBV7-3 with TRBJ2-3; D is ambiguous. V dropped 5 bases and J dropped 3 bases, with 12 bases sitting between them. The germline gives CDR1 SGHTA, CDR2 FQGTGA. CDR3 length: 14 residues.

This clonotype was detected a few times. The chain joins TRBV14 to TRBJ2-1; D call uncertain. Trimming took off 4 bases at V and 0 bases at J, with 13 bases between the two ends. Germline V gene lookup returns CDR1 SGHDN and CDR2 FVKESK. This CDR3 is built from 16 residues. Written as DNA, the CDR3 is TGTGCCAGCAGCCTTCCCCAGGCTGGCTCCTACAATGAGCAGTTCTTC. Amino acid sequence: CASSLPQAGSYNEQFF.

This clonotype has only a few counts. This chain links TRBV27 with TRBJ2-1; 12 positions agree with TRBD2. V was clipped by 7 bases and J by 9 bases; unmatched bases: 7. CDR1 and CDR2 (germline): MNHEY, SMNVEV (reference sequence). The CDR3 loop spans 14 amino acids. The CDR3 DNA reads as TGTGCCAGCACCCTAGCGGGAGGGCCGGGTGAGCAGTTCTTC. Amino acid sequence: CASTLAGGPGEQFF.